This T cell receptor beta chain derives from a study of blood T cell repertoires in COVID-19. The overall study: From the United States, Italy and Spain came samples of acute and convalescent COVID-19.

This CDR3 region has 13 residues. Trimming stripped 7 bases from V and 7 bases from J, with 16 bases between. Germline V gene data show CDR1 as SNHLY and CDR2 as FYNNEI. Here immunoSEQ multiplex PCR was the method, and the copy in TCRdb shows in-frame clones only, minus some. The table has 200,000 to 300,000 clones, almost 85% seen once. The count of this clone is one. A Seattle source enrolled patients during active infection and followed them longitudinally. This TCR came from a man aged 50-59 years with COVID-19, enrolled during active disease. The V gene is TRBV2, the J gene TRBJ1-2; maybe TRBD1 (6 bases). Sequencing was carried out using peripheral blood. CDR3: CASTQPGVGGYTF. CDR3 sequence (DNA): TGTGCCAGCACCCAACCAGGGGTTGGTGGCTACACCTTC.